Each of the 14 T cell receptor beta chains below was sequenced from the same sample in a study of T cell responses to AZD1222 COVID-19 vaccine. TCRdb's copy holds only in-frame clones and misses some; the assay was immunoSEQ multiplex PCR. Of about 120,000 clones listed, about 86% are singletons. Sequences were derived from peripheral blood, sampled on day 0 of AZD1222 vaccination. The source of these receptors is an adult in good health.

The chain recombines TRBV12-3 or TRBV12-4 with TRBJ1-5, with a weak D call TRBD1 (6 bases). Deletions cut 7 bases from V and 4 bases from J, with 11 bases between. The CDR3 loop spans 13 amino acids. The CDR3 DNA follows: TGTGCCAGCACCGGGACACAAAATCAGCCCCAGCATTTT. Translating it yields CASTGTQNQPQHF.

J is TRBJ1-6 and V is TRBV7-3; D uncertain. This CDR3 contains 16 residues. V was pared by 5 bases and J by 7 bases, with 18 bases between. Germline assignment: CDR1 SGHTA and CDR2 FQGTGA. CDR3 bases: TGTGCCAGCAGCCTAGAGGGAGCAGACGGGAATTCACCCCTCCACTTT. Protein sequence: CASSLEGADGNSPLHF. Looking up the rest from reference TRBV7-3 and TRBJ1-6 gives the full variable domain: GAGVSQTPSNKVTEKGKYVELRCDPISGHTALYWYRQSLGQGPEFLIYFQGTGAADDSGLPNDRFFAVRPEGSVSTLKIQRTERGDSAVYLCASSLEGADGNSPLHFGNGTRLTVT.

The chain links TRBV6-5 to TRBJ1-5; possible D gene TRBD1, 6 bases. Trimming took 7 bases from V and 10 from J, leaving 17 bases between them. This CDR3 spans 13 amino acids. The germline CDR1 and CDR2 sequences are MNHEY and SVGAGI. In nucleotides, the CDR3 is TGTGCCAGCAACGGGGACATCGGCGAACCCCAGCATTTT. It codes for CASNGDIGEPQHF.

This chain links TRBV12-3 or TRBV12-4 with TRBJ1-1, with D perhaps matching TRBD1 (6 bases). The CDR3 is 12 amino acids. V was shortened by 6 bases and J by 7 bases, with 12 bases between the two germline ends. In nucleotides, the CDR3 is TGTGCCAGCAGCCCAACAGGGAGTGAAGCTTTCTTT. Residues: CASSPTGSEAFF.

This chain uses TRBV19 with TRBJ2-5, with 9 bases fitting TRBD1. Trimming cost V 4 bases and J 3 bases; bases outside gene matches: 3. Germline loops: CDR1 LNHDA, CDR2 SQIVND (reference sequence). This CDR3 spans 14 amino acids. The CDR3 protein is CASSTRTGEETQYF. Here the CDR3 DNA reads TGTGCCAGTAGTACACGGACAGGGGAAGAGACCCAGTACTTC.

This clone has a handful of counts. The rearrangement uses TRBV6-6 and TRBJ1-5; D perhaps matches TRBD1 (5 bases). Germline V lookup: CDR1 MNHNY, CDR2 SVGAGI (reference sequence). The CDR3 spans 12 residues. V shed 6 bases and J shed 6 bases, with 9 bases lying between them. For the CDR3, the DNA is TGTGCCAGCAGCGGGGGACGTCAGCCCCAGCATTTT. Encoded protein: CASSGGRQPQHF.

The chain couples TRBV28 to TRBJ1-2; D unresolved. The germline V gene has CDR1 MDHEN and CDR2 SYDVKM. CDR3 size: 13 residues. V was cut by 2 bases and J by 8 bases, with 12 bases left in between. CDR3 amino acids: CASSLIAPDGYTF. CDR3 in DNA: TGTGCCAGCAGTTTAATCGCCCCTGACGGCTACACCTTC.

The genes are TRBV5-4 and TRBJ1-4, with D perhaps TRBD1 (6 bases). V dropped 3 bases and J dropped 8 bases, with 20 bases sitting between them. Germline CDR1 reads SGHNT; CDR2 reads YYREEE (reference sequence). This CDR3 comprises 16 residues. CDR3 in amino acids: CASSSSGGAGGEKLFF. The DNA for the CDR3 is TGTGCCAGCAGCTCGTCGGGGGGCGCGGGTGGGGAAAAACTGTTTTTT.

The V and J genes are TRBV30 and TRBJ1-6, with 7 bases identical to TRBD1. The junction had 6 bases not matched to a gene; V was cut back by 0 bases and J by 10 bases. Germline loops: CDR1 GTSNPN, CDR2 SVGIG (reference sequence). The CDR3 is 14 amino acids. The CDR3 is CAWSVSGGESPLHF. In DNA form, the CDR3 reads TGTGCCTGGAGTGTGTCAGGGGGTGAATCACCCCTCCACTTT. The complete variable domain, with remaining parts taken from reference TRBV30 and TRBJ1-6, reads SQTIHQWPATLVQPVGSPLSLECTVEGTSNPNLYWYRQAAGRGLQLLFYSVGIGQISSEVPQNLSASRPQDRQFILSSKKLLLSDSGFYLCAWSVSGGESPLHFGNGTRLTVT.

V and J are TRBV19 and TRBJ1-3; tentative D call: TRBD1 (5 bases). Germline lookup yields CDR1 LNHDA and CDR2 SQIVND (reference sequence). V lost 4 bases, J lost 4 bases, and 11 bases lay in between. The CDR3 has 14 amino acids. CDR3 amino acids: CASSTGLYGNTIYF. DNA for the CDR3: TGTGCCAGTAGTACGGGACTATACGGAAACACCATATATTTT. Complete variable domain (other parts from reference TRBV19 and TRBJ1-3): DGGITQSPKYLFRKEGQNVTLSCEQNLNHDAMYWYRQDPGQGLRLIYYSQIVNDFQKGDIAEGYSVSREKKESFPLTVTSAQKNPTAFYLCASSTGLYGNTIYFGEGSWLTVV.

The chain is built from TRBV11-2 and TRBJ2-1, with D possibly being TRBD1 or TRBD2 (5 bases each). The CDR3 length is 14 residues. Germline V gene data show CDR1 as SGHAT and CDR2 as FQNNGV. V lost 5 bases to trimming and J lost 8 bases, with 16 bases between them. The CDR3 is CASSQRGQSDEQFF. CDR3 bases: TGTGCCAGCAGCCAGAGGGGCCAGTCGGATGAGCAGTTCTTC.

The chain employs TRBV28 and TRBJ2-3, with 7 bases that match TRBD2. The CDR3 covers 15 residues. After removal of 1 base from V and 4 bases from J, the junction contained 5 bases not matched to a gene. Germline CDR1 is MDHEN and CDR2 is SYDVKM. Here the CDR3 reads CASSLSGGGADTQYF. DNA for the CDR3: TGTGCCAGCAGTTTATCCGGGGGAGGGGCAGATACGCAGTATTTT.

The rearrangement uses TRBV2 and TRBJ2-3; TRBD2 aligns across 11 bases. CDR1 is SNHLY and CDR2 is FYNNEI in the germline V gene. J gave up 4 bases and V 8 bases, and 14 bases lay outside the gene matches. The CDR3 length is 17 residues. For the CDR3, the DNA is TGTGCCAGCTACCCCGGGACTAGCGGAGGGGGGGCAGATACGCAGTATTTT. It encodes CASYPGTSGGGADTQYF.

CDR3 region: CASSPSTDTQYF. The CDR3 bases are TGTGCCAGCAGCCCCAGCACAGATACGCAGTATTTT. This chain links TRBV14 with TRBJ2-3, with D unclear. The CDR3 runs to 12 residues. Germline CDR1 reads SGHDN; CDR2 reads FVKESK. The V gene lost 4 bases and the J gene lost 0 bases, with 2 bases spanning the gap. Full variable domain (missing parts from reference TRBV14 and TRBJ2-3): EAGVTQFPSHSVIEKGQTVTLRCDPISGHDNLYWYRRVMGKEIKFLLHFVKESKQDESGMPNNRFLAERTGGTYSTLKVQPAELEDSGVYFCASSPSTDTQYFGPGTRLTVL.